Listed below are T cell receptor beta chains from one sample, sequenced in a study of beta chain features in type 1 diabetes. Some clones are missing from TCRdb's copy, which holds only in-frame ones; the method was immunoSEQ multiplex PCR. The sample lists 400,000 to 450,000 clones, about 15% occurring once. What was sequenced was naive CD4+ T cells from blood. The receptors stem from a man aged 25 to 40 in good health. CDR3s leave out the opening cysteine and the closing phenylalanine or tryptophan. The D gene is left open where the match is weak.

J gene | V gene | D gene | CDR3 protein
TRBJ2-5 | TRBV30 | NA | AWSSKETQY
TRBJ2-5 | TRBV7-9 | NA | AGAGAAQETQY
TRBJ2-1 | TRBV18 | NA | ASSPETLSHEQF
TRBJ2-1 | TRBV4-3 | NA | ASSQDRIGEQF
TRBJ2-7 | TRBV4-3 | TRBD2 | ASSQAPSGGYEQY
TRBJ2-5 | TRBV11-2 | NA | ASSLDSRGIGETQY
TRBJ2-3 | TRBV7-9 | NA | ASSLSTDTQY
TRBJ2-1 | TRBV6-5 | NA | ASRRDPSHEQF
TRBJ1-2 | TRBV20-1 | NA | SARVIDGYT
TRBJ2-1 | TRBV11-3 | NA | ASSGTSIYNEQF
TRBJ1-6 | TRBV19 | NA | ASSQGLDSPLH
TRBJ2-7 | TRBV9 | NA | ASSVAGQPYEQY
TRBJ1-4 | TRBV29-1 | NA | SVGQGATNEKLF
TRBJ2-5 | TRBV7-2 | TRBD2 | ASSRSGYQETQY
TRBJ2-1 | TRBV9 | NA | ASSVATRGNEQF
TRBJ2-5 | TRBV25-1 | NA | ASSEPPGTGRETQY
TRBJ1-2 | TRBV30 | NA | AWSPGSGSR
TRBJ2-1 | TRBV7-9 | NA | ASSLGQANEQF
TRBJ1-3 | TRBV23-1 | TRBD1 | ASSQPGQGHGNTIY
TRBJ1-1 | TRBV28 | NA | ASSFFQENTEAF
TRBJ2-6 | TRBV30 | TRBD2 | AGRGRVAFSGANVLT
TRBJ1-2 | TRBV7-9 | NA | ASSRASTGTDNYGYT
TRBJ2-4 | TRBV7-2 | NA | ASSLVALAKNIQY
TRBJ2-1 | TRBV10-3 | NA | AISAIQGGSQF
TRBJ2-6 | TRBV5-4 | NA | ASSPQSSGANVLT
TRBJ2-6 | TRBV20-1 | NA | SARVGTVLT
TRBJ2-5 | TRBV25-1 | NA | ASSERSFQETQY
TRBJ1-2 | TRBV7-9 | NA | ASSLVLGRPLGYT
TRBJ2-3 | TRBV9 | NA | ASSRGGEGTDTQY
TRBJ1-1 | TRBV10-3 | NA | AISLRGIMNTEAF
TRBJ2-1 | TRBV5-6 | NA | ASSRRRGLGVNEQF
TRBJ2-2 | TRBV7-2 | NA | ASSAGQNTGELF
TRBJ2-2 | TRBV11-3 | TRBD1 | ASSFLGTGTTGELF
TRBJ2-3 | TRBV15 | NA | ATSRDAQYTQY
TRBJ2-7 | TRBV2 | NA | ASSARYEQY